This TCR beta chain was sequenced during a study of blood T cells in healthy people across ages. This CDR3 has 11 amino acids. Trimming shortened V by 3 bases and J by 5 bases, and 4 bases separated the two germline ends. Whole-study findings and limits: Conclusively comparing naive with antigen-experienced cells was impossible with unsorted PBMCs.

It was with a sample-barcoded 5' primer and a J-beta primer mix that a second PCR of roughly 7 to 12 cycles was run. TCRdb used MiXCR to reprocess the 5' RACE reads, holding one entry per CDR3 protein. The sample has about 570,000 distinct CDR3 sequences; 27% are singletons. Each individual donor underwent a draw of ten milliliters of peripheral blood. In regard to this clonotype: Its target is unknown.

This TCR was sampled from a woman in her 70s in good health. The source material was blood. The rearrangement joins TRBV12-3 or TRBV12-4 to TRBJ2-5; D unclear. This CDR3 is CASSFMETQYF. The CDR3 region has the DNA TGTGCCAGCAGTTTCATGGAGACCCAGTACTTC.